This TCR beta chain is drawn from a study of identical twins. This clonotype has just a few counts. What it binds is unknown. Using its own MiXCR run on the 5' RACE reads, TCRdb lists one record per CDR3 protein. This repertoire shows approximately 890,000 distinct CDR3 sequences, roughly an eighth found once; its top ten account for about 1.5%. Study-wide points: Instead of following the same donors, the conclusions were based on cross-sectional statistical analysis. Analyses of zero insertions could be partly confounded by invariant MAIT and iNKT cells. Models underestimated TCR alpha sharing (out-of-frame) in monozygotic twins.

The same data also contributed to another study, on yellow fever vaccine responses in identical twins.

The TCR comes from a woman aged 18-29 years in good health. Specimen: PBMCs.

The CDR3 DNA sequence: TGCGCCAGCAGCTTGGAAGACAGGTATTTGGATGAGCAGTTCTTC. The encoded protein is CASSLEDRYLDEQFF. This sequence joins TRBV5-1 and TRBJ2-1; D might be TRBD1 (6 bases). V was trimmed by 0 bases and J by 8 bases, leaving 15 bases between them. CDR1 and CDR2 (germline): SGHRS, YFSETQ. This CDR3 has 15 amino acids.